Included here is one T cell receptor (beta chain) sequence, with context. Its antigen is currently unknown. Through a sample-barcoded 5' primer and a J-beta primer mix, a second PCR was run for 7 to 11 cycles. A template-switch adaptor that had 12 random nucleotides put a tag on each cDNA molecule. MiXCR, run by TCRdb on the 5' RACE reads, gives a single entry per CDR3 protein. The sample shows about 680,000 distinct CDR3 sequences, around half of them seen only once. Healthy Caucasians from Russia aged about 6 to 100 served as donors. The data belong to a study of blood T cells in healthy people across ages. Background on the study: About one barcoded beta molecule per two T cells was the capture yield of template switching. Study-wide points: Researchers deemed the diversity estimates from one million T cells underestimates.

CDR1 and CDR2 (germline): SEHNR, FQNEAQ (reference sequence). This CDR3 spans 17 amino acids. The V and J ends lost 4 bases and 0 bases respectively, with 13 bases between them. This chain links TRBV7-9 with TRBJ2-6; TRBD2 is a possible D gene (5 bases). The origin of this receptor is a woman in her sixties or seventies in good health. Sequences were obtained from blood. The CDR3 DNA is TGTGCCAGCAGCTCGCGGGTTACCACCTCTGGGGCCAACGTCCTGACTTTC. Protein product: CASSSRVTTSGANVLTF.